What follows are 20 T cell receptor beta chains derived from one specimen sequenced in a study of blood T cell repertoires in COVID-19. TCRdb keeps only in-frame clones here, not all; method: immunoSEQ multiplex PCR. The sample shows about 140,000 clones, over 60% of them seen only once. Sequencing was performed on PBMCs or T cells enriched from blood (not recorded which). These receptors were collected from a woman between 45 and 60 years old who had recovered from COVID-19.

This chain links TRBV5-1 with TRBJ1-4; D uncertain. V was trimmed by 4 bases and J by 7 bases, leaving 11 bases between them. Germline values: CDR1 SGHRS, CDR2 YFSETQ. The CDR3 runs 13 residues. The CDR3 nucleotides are TGCGCCAGCAGCCCGACGGGAACTGAAAAACTGTTTTTT. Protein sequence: CASSPTGTEKLFF.

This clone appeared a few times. The CDR3: CASSLIRNEKLFF. CDR3 DNA sequence: TGTGCCAGCAGTTTAATCAGGAATGAAAAACTGTTTTTT. V is TRBV28 and J is TRBJ1-4; D call uncertain. V was pared by 2 bases and J by 5 bases, with 6 bases between. CDR1 MDHEN and CDR2 SYDVKM come from the germline V gene. The CDR3 length is 13 residues.

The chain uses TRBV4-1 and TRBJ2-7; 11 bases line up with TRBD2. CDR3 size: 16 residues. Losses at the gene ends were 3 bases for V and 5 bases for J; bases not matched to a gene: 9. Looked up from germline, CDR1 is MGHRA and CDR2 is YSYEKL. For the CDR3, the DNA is TGCGCCAGCAGCCAGGACGGGACTAGCGGACTGGACGAGCAGTACTTC. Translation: CASSQDGTSGLDEQYF.

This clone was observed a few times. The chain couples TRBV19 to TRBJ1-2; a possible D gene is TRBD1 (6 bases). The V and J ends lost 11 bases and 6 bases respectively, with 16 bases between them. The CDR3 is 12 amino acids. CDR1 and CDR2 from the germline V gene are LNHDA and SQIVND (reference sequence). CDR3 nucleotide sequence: TGTGCCGGAACTACAGGGCGTCATGGCTACACCTTC. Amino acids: CAGTTGRHGYTF.

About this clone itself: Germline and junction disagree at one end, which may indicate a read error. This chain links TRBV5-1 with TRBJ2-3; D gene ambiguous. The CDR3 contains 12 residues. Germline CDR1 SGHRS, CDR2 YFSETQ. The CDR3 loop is CASSFNTNTQYF. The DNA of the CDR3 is TGCGCCAGCAGCTTTAACACAAATACGCAGTATTTT.

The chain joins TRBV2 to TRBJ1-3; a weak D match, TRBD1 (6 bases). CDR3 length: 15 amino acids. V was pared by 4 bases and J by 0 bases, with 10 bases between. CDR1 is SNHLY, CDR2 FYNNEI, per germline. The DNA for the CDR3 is TGTGCCAGCAGTGGGACAGTAACCTCTGGAAACACCATATATTTT. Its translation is CASSGTVTSGNTIYF.

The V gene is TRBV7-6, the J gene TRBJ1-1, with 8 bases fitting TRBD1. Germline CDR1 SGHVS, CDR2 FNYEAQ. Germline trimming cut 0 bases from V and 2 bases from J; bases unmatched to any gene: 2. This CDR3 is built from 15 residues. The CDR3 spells CASSLAPGGNTEAFF. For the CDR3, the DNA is TGTGCCAGCAGCTTAGCCCCAGGGGGCAACACTGAAGCTTTCTTT. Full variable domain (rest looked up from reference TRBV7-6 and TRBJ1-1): GAGVSQSPRYKVTKRGQDVALRCDPISGHVSLYWYRQALGQGPEFLTYFNYEAQQDKSGLPNDRFSAERPEGSISTLTIQRTEQRDSAMYRCASSLAPGGNTEAFFGQGTRLTVV.

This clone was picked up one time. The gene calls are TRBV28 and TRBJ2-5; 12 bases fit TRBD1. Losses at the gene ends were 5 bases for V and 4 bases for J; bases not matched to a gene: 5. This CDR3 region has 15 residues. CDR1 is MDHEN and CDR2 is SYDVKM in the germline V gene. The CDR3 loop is CASSPGQGALETQYF. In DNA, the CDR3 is TGTGCCAGCAGTCCGGGACAGGGGGCGTTAGAGACCCAGTACTTC.

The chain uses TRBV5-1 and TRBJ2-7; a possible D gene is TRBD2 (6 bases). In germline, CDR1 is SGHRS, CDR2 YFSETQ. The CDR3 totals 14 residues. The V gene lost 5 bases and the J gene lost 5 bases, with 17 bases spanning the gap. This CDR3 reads CASSSGTSRHEQYF. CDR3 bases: TGCGCCAGCAGTTCGGGGACTTCCCGCCACGAGCAGTACTTC.

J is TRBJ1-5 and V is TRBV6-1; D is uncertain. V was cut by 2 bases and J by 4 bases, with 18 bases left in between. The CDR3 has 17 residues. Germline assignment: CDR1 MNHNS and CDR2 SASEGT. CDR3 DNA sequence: TGTGCCAGCAGTGAACTACTGGACGGGGAGGCTAATCAGCCCCAGCATTTT. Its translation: CASSELLDGEANQPQHF.

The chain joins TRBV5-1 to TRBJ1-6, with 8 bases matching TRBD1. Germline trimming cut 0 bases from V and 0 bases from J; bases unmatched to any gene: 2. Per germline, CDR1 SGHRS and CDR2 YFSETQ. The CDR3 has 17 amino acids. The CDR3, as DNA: TGCGCCAGCAGCTTGGGACAGGGGAGCTCCTATAATTCACCCCTCCACTTT. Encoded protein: CASSLGQGSSYNSPLHF. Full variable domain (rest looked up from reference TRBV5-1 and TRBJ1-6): KAGVTQTPRYLIKTRGQQVTLSCSPISGHRSVSWYQQTPGQGLQFLFEYFSETQRNKGNFPGRFSGRQFSNSRSEMNVSTLELGDSALYLCASSLGQGSSYNSPLHFGNGTRLTVT.

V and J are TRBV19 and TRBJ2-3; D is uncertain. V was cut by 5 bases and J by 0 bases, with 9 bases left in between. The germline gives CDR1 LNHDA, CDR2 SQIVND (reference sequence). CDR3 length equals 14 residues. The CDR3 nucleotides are TGTGCCAGTAGTCCTCTAGGAAGCACAGATACGCAGTATTTT. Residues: CASSPLGSTDTQYF. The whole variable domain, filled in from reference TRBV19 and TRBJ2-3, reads DGGITQSPKYLFRKEGQNVTLSCEQNLNHDAMYWYRQDPGQGLRLIYYSQIVNDFQKGDIAEGYSVSREKKESFPLTVTSAQKNPTAFYLCASSPLGSTDTQYFGPGTRLTVL.

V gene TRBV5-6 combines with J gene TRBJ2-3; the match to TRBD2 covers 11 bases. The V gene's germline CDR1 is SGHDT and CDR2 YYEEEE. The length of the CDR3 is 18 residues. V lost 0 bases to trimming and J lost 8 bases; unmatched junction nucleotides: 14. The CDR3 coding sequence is TGTGCCAGCAGCTTGGGAGTAGCGGGAGGGTCGACCGGGGGTACGCAGTATTTT. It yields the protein CASSLGVAGGSTGGTQYF.

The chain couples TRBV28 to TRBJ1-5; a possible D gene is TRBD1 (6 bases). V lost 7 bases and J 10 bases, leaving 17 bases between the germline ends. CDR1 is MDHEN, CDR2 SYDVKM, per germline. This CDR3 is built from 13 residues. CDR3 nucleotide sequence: TGTGCCAGCATTAGCGGGGGGGCGGGCCCCCAGCATTTT. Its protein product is CASISGGAGPQHF.

DNA of the CDR3: TGTGCCAGCAGTTTAGTTCACGAGCGGATCTACAATGAGCAGTTCTTC. Protein sequence: CASSLVHERIYNEQFF. The chain has TRBV27 and TRBJ2-1; D perhaps matches TRBD2 (5 bases). V lost 2 bases, J lost 3 bases, and 14 bases lay in between. This CDR3 has 16 amino acids. The germline V gene has CDR1 MNHEY and CDR2 SMNVEV (reference sequence).

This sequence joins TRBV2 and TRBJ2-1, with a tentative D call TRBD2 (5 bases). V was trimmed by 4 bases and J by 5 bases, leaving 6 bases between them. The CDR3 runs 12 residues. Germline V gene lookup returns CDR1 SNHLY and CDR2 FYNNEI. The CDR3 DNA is TGTGCCAGCAGTGGGGAGAACAATGAGCAGTTCTTC. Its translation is CASSGENNEQFF.

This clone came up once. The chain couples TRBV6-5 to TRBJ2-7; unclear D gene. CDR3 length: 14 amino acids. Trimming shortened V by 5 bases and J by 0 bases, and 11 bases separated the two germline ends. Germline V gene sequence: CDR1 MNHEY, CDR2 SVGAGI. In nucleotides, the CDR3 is TGTGCCAGCAGTCTAAGTTATAACTCCTACGAGCAGTACTTC. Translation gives CASSLSYNSYEQYF.

CDR3 sequence (DNA): TGCGCCAGCAGCTCGCCAGGGTCGGGGGGGCCCACAGCCGGGGAGCTGTTTTTT. Amino acids: CASSSPGSGGPTAGELFF. This chain connects TRBV5-1 to TRBJ2-2, with 8 bases lining up with TRBD2. Losses at the gene ends were 3 bases for V and 6 bases for J; bases not matched to a gene: 16. Per the germline V gene, CDR1 is SGHRS and CDR2 is YFSETQ. The CDR3 spans 18 residues.

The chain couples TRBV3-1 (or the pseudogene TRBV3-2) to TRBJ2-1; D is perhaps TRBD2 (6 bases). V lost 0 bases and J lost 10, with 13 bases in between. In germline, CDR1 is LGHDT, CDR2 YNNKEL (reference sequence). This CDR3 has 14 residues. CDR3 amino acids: CASSQDTGSREQFF. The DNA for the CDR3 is TGTGCCAGCAGCCAAGATACCGGGAGCCGGGAGCAGTTCTTC.

As DNA, the CDR3 is TGTGCCAGCTGCCGTACTACAACCCTGAACACTGAAGCTTTCTTT. Its protein is CASCRTTTLNTEAFF. The chain employs TRBV6-5 and TRBJ1-1; the D is unclear. V lost 8 bases, J lost 0 bases, and 16 bases lay in between. Germline V gives CDR1 MNHEY, CDR2 SVGAGI. This CDR3 is 15 amino acids long.